This TCR beta chain emerged from a study of T cell changes during pregnancy in multiple sclerosis. The sample holds one count of this clone. Per the germline V gene, CDR1 is MNHEY and CDR2 is SVGAGI. The CDR3 consists of 16 residues. With 0 bases clipped from V and 8 bases from J, the junction kept 11 bases outside the gene matches. Profiled with immunoSEQ multiplex PCR; TCRdb holds only in-frame clones, not every one. The sample lists approximately 68,000 clones, 91% occurring once. This TCR was recovered from a female donor in good health, enrolled as a control in a pregnancy study. The input for sequencing was peripheral blood, taken in the third trimester of pregnancy. V is TRBV6-5 and J is TRBJ1-2, with TRBD1 identical over 8 bases. CDR3 sequence reads: CASSYSSRQGAYGYTF. The DNA for the CDR3 is TGTGCCAGCAGTTACTCGAGTCGGCAGGGGGCGTACGGCTACACCTTC.